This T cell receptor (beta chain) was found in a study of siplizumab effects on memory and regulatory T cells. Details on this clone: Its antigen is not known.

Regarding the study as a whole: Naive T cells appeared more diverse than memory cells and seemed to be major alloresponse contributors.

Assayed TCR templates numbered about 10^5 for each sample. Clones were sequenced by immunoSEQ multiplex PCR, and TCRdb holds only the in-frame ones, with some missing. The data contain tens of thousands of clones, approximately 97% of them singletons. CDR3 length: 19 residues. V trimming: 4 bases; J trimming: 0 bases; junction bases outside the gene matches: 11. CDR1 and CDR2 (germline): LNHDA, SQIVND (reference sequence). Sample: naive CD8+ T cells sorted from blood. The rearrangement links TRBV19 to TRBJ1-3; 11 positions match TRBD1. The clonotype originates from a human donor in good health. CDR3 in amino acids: CASSTGPGQGGGSGNTIYF. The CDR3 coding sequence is TGTGCCAGTAGTACCGGCCCGGGACAGGGGGGCGGCTCTGGAAACACCATATATTTT.